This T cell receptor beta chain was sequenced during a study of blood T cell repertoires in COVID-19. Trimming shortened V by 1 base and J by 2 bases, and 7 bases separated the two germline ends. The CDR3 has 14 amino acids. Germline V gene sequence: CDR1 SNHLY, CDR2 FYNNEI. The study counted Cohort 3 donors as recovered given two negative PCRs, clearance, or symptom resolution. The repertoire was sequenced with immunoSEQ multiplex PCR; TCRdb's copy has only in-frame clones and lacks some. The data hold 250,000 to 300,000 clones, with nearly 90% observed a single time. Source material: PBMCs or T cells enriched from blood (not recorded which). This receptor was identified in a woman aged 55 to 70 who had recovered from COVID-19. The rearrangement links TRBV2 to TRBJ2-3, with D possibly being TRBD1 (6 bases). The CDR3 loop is CASSEGTATDTQYF. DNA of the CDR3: TGTGCCAGCAGTGAAGGGACAGCCACAGATACGCAGTATTTT.